This TCR beta chain stems from a study of T cells in localized non-small cell lung cancer. Whole-study results and caveats: Turning up in adjacent lung were a median around 60 of the top 100 tumor clones. Uninvolved adjacent lung had the highest recorded T cell clonality, with tumor below it. Those with higher blood T cell density had longer overall survival.

Concerning this clone itself: Its antigen remains unidentified.

The table came from immunoSEQ multiplex PCR; TCRdb's copy has only in-frame clones and leaves some out. The sample contains about 40,000 clones, around 90% of which appear only once. The V gene lost 2 bases and the J gene lost 5 bases, with 16 bases spanning the gap. The CDR3 has 16 residues. In germline, CDR1 is SGHVT, CDR2 SQSDAQ. The genes are TRBV7-4 and TRBJ1-3; no clear D gene. The sample in question was peripheral blood, obtained before any cancer treatment. This receptor was obtained from a man aged 18 to 50 with stage I lung adenocarcinoma. The CDR3 bases are TGTGCCAGCAGCTTATGCCGTGGAGTTGGTAGAAACACCATATATTTT. Translation: CASSLCRGVGRNTIYF.